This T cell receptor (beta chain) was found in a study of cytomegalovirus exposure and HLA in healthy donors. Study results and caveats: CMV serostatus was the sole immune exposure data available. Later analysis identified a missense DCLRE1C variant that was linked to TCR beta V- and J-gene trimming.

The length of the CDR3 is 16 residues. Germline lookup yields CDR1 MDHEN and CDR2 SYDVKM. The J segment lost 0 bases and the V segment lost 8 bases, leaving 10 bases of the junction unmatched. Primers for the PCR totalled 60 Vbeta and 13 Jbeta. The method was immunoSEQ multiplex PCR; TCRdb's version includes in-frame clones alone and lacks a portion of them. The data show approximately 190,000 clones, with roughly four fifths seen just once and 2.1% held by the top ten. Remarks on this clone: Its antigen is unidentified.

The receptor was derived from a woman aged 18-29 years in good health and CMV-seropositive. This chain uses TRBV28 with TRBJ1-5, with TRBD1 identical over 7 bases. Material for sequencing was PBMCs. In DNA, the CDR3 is TGTGCCAGCTACCACGGGACAGATTTTAGCAATCAGCCCCAGCATTTT. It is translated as CASYHGTDFSNQPQHF.